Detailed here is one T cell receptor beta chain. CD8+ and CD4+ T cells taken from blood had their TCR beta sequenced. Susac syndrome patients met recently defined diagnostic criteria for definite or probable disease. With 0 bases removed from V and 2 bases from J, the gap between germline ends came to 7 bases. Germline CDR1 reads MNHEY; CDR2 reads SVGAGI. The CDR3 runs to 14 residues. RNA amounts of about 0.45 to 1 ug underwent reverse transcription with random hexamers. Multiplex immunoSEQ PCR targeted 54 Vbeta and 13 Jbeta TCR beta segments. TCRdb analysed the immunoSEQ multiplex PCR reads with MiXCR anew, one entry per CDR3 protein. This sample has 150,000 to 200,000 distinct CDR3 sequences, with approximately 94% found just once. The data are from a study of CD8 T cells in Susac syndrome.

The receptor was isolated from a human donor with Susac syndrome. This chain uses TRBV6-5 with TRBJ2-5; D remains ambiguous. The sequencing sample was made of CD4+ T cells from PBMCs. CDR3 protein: CASSYSYLQETQYF. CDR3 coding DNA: TGTGCCAGCAGTTACTCGTACCTACAAGAGACCCAGTACTTC.